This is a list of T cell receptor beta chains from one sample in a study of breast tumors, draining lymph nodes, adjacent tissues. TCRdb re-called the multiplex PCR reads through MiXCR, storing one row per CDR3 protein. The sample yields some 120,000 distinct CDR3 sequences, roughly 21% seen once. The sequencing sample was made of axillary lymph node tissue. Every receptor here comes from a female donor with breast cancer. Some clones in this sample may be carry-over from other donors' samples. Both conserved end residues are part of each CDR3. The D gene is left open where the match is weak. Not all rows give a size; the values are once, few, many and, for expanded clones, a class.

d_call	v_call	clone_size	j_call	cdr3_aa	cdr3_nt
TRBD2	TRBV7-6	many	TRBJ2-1	CASSLAAGASYNEQFF	TGTGCCAGCAGCTTAGCAGCGGGGGCCTCCTACAATGAGCAGTTCTTC
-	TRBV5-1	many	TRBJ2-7	CASSLDSWGTSYEQYF	TGCGCCAGCAGCTTGGATTCCTGGGGGACCTCCTACGAGCAGTACTTC
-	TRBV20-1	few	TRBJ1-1	CSARDMGWTTEAFF	TGCAGTGCTAGAGATATGGGGTGGACCACTGAAGCTTTCTTT
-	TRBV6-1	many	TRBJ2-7	CASSEGERYEQYF	TGTGCCAGCAGCGAGGGAGAGCGGTACGAGCAGTACTTC
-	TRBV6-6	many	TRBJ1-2	CASARDNRVDYGYTF	TGTGCCAGCGCTAGAGACAATAGAGTGGACTATGGCTACACCTTC
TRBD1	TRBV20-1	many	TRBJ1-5	CSARETGGSNQPQHF	TGCAGTGCTAGAGAGACAGGGGGAAGCAATCAGCCCCAGCATTTT
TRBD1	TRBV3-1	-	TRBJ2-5	CASSQLWVGPGQGIETQSF	TGTGCCAGCAGCCAACTATGGGTCGGGCCGGGACAGGGGATAGAGACCCAGTCCTTC
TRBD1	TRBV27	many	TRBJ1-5	CASSLSGGHQPQHF	TGTGCCAGCAGTTTATCAGGGGGCCATCAGCCCCAGCATTTT
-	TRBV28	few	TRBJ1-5	CASSGGQGRQPQHF	TGTGCCAGCAGTGGGGGGCAGGGAAGACAGCCCCAGCATTTT
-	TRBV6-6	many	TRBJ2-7	CASRLGSDEQYF	TGTGCCAGCAGATTGGGGAGCGACGAGCAGTACTTC
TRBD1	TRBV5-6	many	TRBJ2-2	CASSSLRDRVTGELFF	TGTGCCAGCAGCTCCCTAAGAGACAGGGTCACCGGGGAGCTGTTTTTT